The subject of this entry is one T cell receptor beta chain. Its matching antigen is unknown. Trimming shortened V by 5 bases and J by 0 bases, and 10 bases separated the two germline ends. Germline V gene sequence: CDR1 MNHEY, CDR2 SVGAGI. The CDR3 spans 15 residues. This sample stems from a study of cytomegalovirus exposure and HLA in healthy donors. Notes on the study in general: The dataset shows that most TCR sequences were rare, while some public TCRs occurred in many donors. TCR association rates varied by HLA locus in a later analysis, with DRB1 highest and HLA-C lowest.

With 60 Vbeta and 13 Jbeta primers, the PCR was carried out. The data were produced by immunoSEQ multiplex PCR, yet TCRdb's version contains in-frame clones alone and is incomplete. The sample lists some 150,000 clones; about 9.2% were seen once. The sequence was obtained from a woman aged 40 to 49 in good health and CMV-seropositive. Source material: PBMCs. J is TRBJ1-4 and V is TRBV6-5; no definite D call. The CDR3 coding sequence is TGTGCCAGCAGTCCGGTCGGGGCAACTAATGAAAAACTGTTTTTT. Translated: CASSPVGATNEKLFF.